Listed below are T cell receptor beta chains from one sample, sequenced in a study of cytomegalovirus exposure and HLA in healthy donors. Here immunoSEQ multiplex PCR was the method, and the copy in TCRdb shows in-frame clones only, minus some. The table includes about 160,000 clones, roughly 78% detected once. Sequencing used PBMCs. These TCRs come from a man aged 35 to 55 in good health and CMV-seropositive. The CDR3 runs from the conserved cysteine through the conserved F or W. Each record gives: V gene, D gene, CDR3 length, J gene, clone size, CDR3 protein, CDR3 DNA. The D gene is left open where the match is weak. Clone size, where shown, is once, few, many, or a class for clones that have expanded.

v_call: TRBV5-1
d_call: TRBD1
cdr3_length: 14
j_call: TRBJ1-4
clone_size: few
cdr3_aa: CASRGTGTKEKLFF
cdr3_nt: TGCGCCAGCCGGGGGACAGGGACGAAGGAAAAACTGTTTTTT

v_call: TRBV2
d_call: .
cdr3_length: 15
j_call: TRBJ1-1
clone_size: .
cdr3_aa: CASRTEGLLNTEAFF
cdr3_nt: TGTGCCAGTAGAACGGAGGGACTCCTGAACACTGAAGCTTTCTTT

v_call: TRBV7-2
d_call: TRBD1
cdr3_length: 17
j_call: TRBJ1-5
clone_size: .
cdr3_aa: CASSFKSSDRGNQPQHF
cdr3_nt: TGTGCCAGCAGCTTTAAATCGTCGGACAGGGGCAATCAGCCCCAGCATTTT

v_call: TRBV7-6
d_call: TRBD2
cdr3_length: 16
j_call: TRBJ2-2
clone_size: .
cdr3_aa: CASSLVAGEDTGELFF
cdr3_nt: TGTGCCAGCAGCTTAGTTGCGGGGGAGGACACCGGGGAGCTGTTTTTT

v_call: TRBV2
d_call: TRBD1
cdr3_length: 14
j_call: TRBJ2-2
clone_size: few
cdr3_aa: CASRRTGLTGELFF
cdr3_nt: TGTGCCAGCAGACGGACAGGGCTTACCGGGGAGCTGTTTTTT

v_call: TRBV6-1
d_call: .
cdr3_length: 14
j_call: TRBJ1-2
clone_size: few
cdr3_aa: CASSKETVSYGYTF
cdr3_nt: TGTGCCAGCAGCAAGGAAACAGTTTCCTATGGCTACACCTTC

v_call: TRBV11-2
d_call: .
cdr3_length: 16
j_call: TRBJ2-3
clone_size: .
cdr3_aa: CASSLWPSSRTDTQYF
cdr3_nt: TGTGCCAGCAGCTTATGGCCCAGTTCCCGCACAGATACGCAGTATTTT

v_call: TRBV5-8
d_call: TRBD1
cdr3_length: 16
j_call: TRBJ2-5
clone_size: .
cdr3_aa: CASSYSGTGFQETQYF
cdr3_nt: TGTGCCAGCAGCTACTCCGGGACAGGGTTCCAAGAGACCCAGTACTTC

v_call: TRBV30
d_call: .
cdr3_length: 18
j_call: TRBJ1-3
clone_size: few
cdr3_aa: CAWSTRFRQANSGNTIYF
cdr3_nt: TGTGCCTGGAGTACTAGGTTCCGACAGGCAAACTCTGGAAACACCATATATTTT

v_call: TRBV6-4
d_call: .
cdr3_length: 13
j_call: TRBJ1-6
clone_size: .
cdr3_aa: CASSDSWGEPLHF
cdr3_nt: TGTGCCAGCAGTGACTCGTGGGGAGAACCCCTCCACTTT

v_call: TRBV11-1
d_call: TRBD1
cdr3_length: 15
j_call: TRBJ2-4
clone_size: .
cdr3_aa: CASRQPQGDKNIQYF
cdr3_nt: TGTGCCAGCCGCCAACCCCAGGGGGACAAAAACATTCAGTACTTC

v_call: TRBV5-1
d_call: .
cdr3_length: 13
j_call: TRBJ1-1
clone_size: .
cdr3_aa: CASRIGVNTEAFF
cdr3_nt: TGCGCCAGCAGAATCGGGGTAAACACTGAAGCTTTCTTT

v_call: TRBV7-2
d_call: TRBD1
cdr3_length: 16
j_call: TRBJ2-1
clone_size: .
cdr3_aa: CASTLLGDRSYNEQFF
cdr3_nt: TGTGCCAGCACCTTACTCGGGGACAGGAGCTACAATGAGCAGTTCTTC

v_call: TRBV19
d_call: TRBD2
cdr3_length: 15
j_call: TRBJ2-2
clone_size: .
cdr3_aa: CASSQRGRNTGELFF
cdr3_nt: TGTGCCAGTAGCCAGCGGGGGAGGAACACCGGGGAGCTGTTTTTT

v_call: TRBV6-6
d_call: TRBD1
cdr3_length: 15
j_call: TRBJ2-5
clone_size: few
cdr3_aa: CASSSGTGGEETQYF
cdr3_nt: TGTGCCAGCAGTAGCGGGACAGGGGGGGAGGAGACCCAGTACTTC

v_call: TRBV6-6
d_call: .
cdr3_length: 15
j_call: TRBJ1-2
clone_size: .
cdr3_aa: CASSYGPGGGYGYTF
cdr3_nt: TGTGCCAGCAGTTATGGTCCGGGCGGGGGCTATGGCTACACCTTC

v_call: TRBV7-2
d_call: .
cdr3_length: 13
j_call: TRBJ2-3
clone_size: .
cdr3_aa: CASSLSLGDTQYF
cdr3_nt: TGTGCCAGCAGCCTATCGCTTGGAGATACGCAGTATTTT

v_call: TRBV6-5
d_call: TRBD1
cdr3_length: 15
j_call: TRBJ2-1
clone_size: once
cdr3_aa: CASSYAAGGRNEQFF
cdr3_nt: TGTGCCAGCAGTTACGCAGCAGGGGGCCGGAATGAGCAGTTCTTC

v_call: TRBV6-1
d_call: .
cdr3_length: 15
j_call: TRBJ1-4
clone_size: .
cdr3_aa: CASSGTGSLGEKLFF
cdr3_nt: TGTGCCAGCAGTGGAACAGGGTCTTTGGGTGAAAAACTGTTTTTT

v_call: TRBV6-6
d_call: .
cdr3_length: 13
j_call: TRBJ2-2
clone_size: .
cdr3_aa: CAASMVETGELFF
cdr3_nt: TGTGCCGCCAGCATGGTGGAGACCGGGGAGCTGTTTTTT

v_call: TRBV19
d_call: .
cdr3_length: 13
j_call: TRBJ1-5
clone_size: .
cdr3_aa: CASSSGDSRPQHF
cdr3_nt: TGTGCCAGTAGTTCAGGGGATTCTAGGCCCCAGCATTTT

v_call: TRBV6-5
d_call: TRBD1
cdr3_length: 13
j_call: TRBJ1-1
clone_size: .
cdr3_aa: CASSSPGGTEAFF
cdr3_nt: TGTGCCAGCAGTTCCCCAGGGGGGACTGAAGCTTTCTTT

v_call: TRBV6-5
d_call: TRBD1
cdr3_length: 15
j_call: TRBJ1-2
clone_size: .
cdr3_aa: CASSYSGQGRYGYTF
cdr3_nt: TGTGCCAGCAGTTACTCCGGACAGGGCCGCTATGGCTACACCTTC

v_call: TRBV6-5
d_call: .
cdr3_length: 16
j_call: TRBJ2-3
clone_size: .
cdr3_aa: CASSSKTRGEADTQYF
cdr3_nt: TGTGCCAGCAGTTCGAAGACTAGAGGGGAAGCAGATACGCAGTATTTT

v_call: TRBV5-4
d_call: .
cdr3_length: 15
j_call: TRBJ1-4
clone_size: few
cdr3_aa: CASSSGQTSNEKLFF
cdr3_nt: TGTGCCAGCAGCTCCGGACAGACTTCTAATGAAAAACTGTTTTTT

v_call: TRBV4-3
d_call: .
cdr3_length: 16
j_call: TRBJ1-3
clone_size: .
cdr3_aa: CASSQEWRRSGNTIYF
cdr3_nt: TGCGCCAGCAGCCAAGAATGGCGGCGCTCTGGAAACACCATATATTTT

v_call: TRBV9
d_call: .
cdr3_length: 14
j_call: TRBJ1-4
clone_size: .
cdr3_aa: CASSPDRVDEKLFF
cdr3_nt: TGTGCCAGCAGCCCGGACAGAGTGGATGAAAAACTGTTTTTT

v_call: TRBV9
d_call: .
cdr3_length: 16
j_call: TRBJ2-3
clone_size: .
cdr3_aa: CASSEDGGQRTDTQYF
cdr3_nt: TGTGCCAGCAGCGAAGACGGGGGACAGCGCACAGATACGCAGTATTTT

v_call: TRBV30
d_call: .
cdr3_length: 15
j_call: TRBJ1-1
clone_size: .
cdr3_aa: CAWNWGRGRNTEAFF
cdr3_nt: TGTGCCTGGAATTGGGGCAGGGGAAGGAACACTGAAGCTTTCTTT

v_call: TRBV7-9
d_call: .
cdr3_length: 13
j_call: TRBJ2-1
clone_size: .
cdr3_aa: CASSLAVSDEQFF
cdr3_nt: TGTGCCAGCAGCTTAGCTGTGTCCGATGAGCAGTTCTTC

v_call: TRBV7-7
d_call: TRBD2
cdr3_length: 14
j_call: TRBJ2-5
clone_size: .
cdr3_aa: CASSRTSLQETQYF
cdr3_nt: TGTGCTAGCAGCCGGACTAGCCTCCAAGAGACCCAGTACTTC

v_call: TRBV9
d_call: TRBD2
cdr3_length: 17
j_call: TRBJ2-3
clone_size: .
cdr3_aa: CASSVVAGGLGTDTQYF
cdr3_nt: TGTGCCAGCAGCGTAGTGGCGGGGGGGCTGGGCACAGATACGCAGTATTTT

v_call: TRBV4-3
d_call: .
cdr3_length: 22
j_call: TRBJ1-3
clone_size: .
cdr3_aa: CASSHIAAPTRPTKASGNTIYF
cdr3_nt: TGCGCCAGCAGCCATATTGCCGCCCCGACAAGGCCCACGAAAGCCTCTGGAAACACCATATATTTT

v_call: TRBV27
d_call: TRBD1
cdr3_length: 17
j_call: TRBJ1-4
clone_size: .
cdr3_aa: CASSTTPPGTGGEKLFF
cdr3_nt: TGTGCCAGCAGTACGACCCCTCCCGGGACAGGTGGAGAAAAACTGTTTTTT

v_call: TRBV9
d_call: TRBD1
cdr3_length: 16
j_call: TRBJ1-4
clone_size: .
cdr3_aa: CASSTTGGRANEKLFF
cdr3_nt: TGTGCCAGCAGCACAACAGGGGGTCGAGCTAATGAAAAACTGTTTTTT

v_call: TRBV5-1
d_call: .
cdr3_length: 15
j_call: TRBJ2-3
clone_size: .
cdr3_aa: CASSLRGVGTDTQYF
cdr3_nt: TGCGCCAGCAGCTTGCGGGGAGTAGGCACAGATACGCAGTATTTT

v_call: TRBV19
d_call: .
cdr3_length: 15
j_call: TRBJ1-5
clone_size: .
cdr3_aa: CASSIVGGGGQPQHF
cdr3_nt: TGTGCCAGTAGTATAGTGGGTGGGGGCGGTCAGCCCCAGCATTTT